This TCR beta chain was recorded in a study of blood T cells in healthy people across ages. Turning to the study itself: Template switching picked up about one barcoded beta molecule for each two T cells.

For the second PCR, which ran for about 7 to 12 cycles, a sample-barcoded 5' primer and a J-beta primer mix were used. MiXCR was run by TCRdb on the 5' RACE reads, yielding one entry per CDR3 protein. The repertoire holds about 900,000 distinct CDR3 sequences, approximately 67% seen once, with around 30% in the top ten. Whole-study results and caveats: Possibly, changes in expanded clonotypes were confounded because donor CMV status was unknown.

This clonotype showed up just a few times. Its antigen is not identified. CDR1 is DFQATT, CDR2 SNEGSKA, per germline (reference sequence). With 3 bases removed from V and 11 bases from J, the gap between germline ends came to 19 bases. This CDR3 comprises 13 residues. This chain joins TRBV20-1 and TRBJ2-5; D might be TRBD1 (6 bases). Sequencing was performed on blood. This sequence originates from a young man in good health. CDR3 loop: CSARVTGPGQQYF. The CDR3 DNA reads TGCAGTGCTAGGGTTACAGGGCCGGGCCAGCAGTACTTC.